This T cell receptor beta chain originates from a study of CXCR3-negative and CXCR3-positive naive CD8 T cells. Turning to the study itself: For each library, about 1.5 +/- 0.3 million TRB reads were obtained, some 130 million in total. Broader study findings: Upon cryopreservation, CXCR3 expression partially decreased, and most assays used fresh PBMCs. More hydrophobic TRB CDR3s occurred in CXCR3-positive than in CXCR3-negative naive cells.

In preparing the TRB cDNA libraries, 5' RACE with UMI labels was used. Following a re-call of the 5' RACE reads, TCRdb has one entry per CDR3 protein and lacks DNA. Seen in this sample are some 5,900 distinct CDR3 sequences; the ten most common clones hold about 1.7%. This clonotype is called medium-sized based on its frequency. Its target is not known. Germline lookup yields CDR1 DFQATT and CDR2 SNEGSKA (reference sequence). CDR3 length equals 13 residues. The sequence was obtained from a human donor in good health. Some clones in this sample may be carry-over from other donors' samples. The sequencing sample was made of naive CXCR3+ CD8+ T cells from blood. Subset meaning: CD45RO-CCR7+CD27+CD95- naive CD8+ T cells expressing CXCR3 (TNR3+). J is TRBJ2-5 and V is TRBV20-1; TCRdb selects TRBD1, and the lack of DNA leaves this call unchecked. The CDR3 reads CSARVRGQETQYF.